This TCR beta chain originates from a study of regulatory T cells in long-lasting Graves disease. Study-level background: Under 3 months of antithyroid drugs had been taken by newly diagnosed Graves' patients.

Documented time point: newly diagnosed GD, antithyroid drugs for less than 3 months. PBMCs provided the RNA from which the TCR library was made. Combining iRepertoire HTBI primers with Arm-PCR of CDR3 regions, the authors built TCR beta libraries. TCRdb ran MiXCR on the multiplex PCR reads and lists one entry per CDR3 protein. The sample holds approximately 270,000 distinct CDR3 sequences, around 19% seen once. This clonotype came up many times. This sample was shared with a second study, whose subject was T cells in Graves' hyperthyroidism and ophthalmopathy. From that paper: A first-round RT-PCR of the TCR CDR3 used the HTBI primer set.

The source was peripheral blood mononuclear cells (PBMCs), collected at new diagnosis, from a patient treated with antithyroid drugs. This TCR was sampled from a woman aged 30 to 39 with Graves disease.

The CDR3: CASHPNSAGYSSYNEQFF. Written as DNA, the CDR3 is TGTGCCAGTCACCCCAACTCAGCGGGCTATAGCTCCTACAATGAGCAGTTCTTC. V and J are TRBV19 and TRBJ2-1; D possibly corresponds to TRBD2 (6 bases). V lost 8 bases and J 0 bases, leaving 23 bases between the germline ends. CDR3 length: 18 residues. Germline-derived CDR1 and CDR2 are LNHDA and SQIVND (reference sequence).